This TCR beta chain emerged from a study of blood T cell repertoires in COVID-19. The wider study: Italy, Spain and the United States were the sources of the convalescent and acute COVID-19 samples. Sample material is recorded as cDNA or gDNA derived from T cells, B-cell-depleted T cells, or PBMCs.

As handled by the study authors: Estimation of nucleated cell counts relied on the amplification of reference gene primers. The method was immunoSEQ multiplex PCR; TCRdb's version includes in-frame clones alone and lacks a portion of them. V, J and clone size were drawn from that table, and D and trimming were deduced from the DNA. The table includes a few hundred thousand clones, around nine tenths detected once. Per the germline V gene, CDR1 is WNHNN and CDR2 is SYGVQD (reference sequence). This CDR3 is 16 amino acids long. V shed 0 bases and J 8 bases; nucleotides not matched to a gene: 8. The specimen sequenced was peripheral blood. The rearrangement uses TRBV10-1 and TRBJ2-1; 9 bases map to TRBD1. This TCR derives from a man aged 25-45 years with acute or convalescent COVID-19. For the CDR3, the DNA is TGCGCCAGCAGTGAGTCCGGGACAGGGTATCGGGATGAGCAGTTCTTC. Translation gives CASSESGTGYRDEQFF.